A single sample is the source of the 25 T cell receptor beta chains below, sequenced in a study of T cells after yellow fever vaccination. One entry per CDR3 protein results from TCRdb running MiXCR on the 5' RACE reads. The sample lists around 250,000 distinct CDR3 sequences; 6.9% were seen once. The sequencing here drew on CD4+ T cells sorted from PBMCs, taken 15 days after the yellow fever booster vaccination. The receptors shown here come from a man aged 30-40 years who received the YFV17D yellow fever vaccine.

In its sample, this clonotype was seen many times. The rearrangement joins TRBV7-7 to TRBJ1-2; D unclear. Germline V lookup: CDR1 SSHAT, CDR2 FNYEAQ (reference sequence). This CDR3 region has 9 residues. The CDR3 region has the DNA TGTGCTAGCGGGGATGGCTACACCTTC. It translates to CASGDGYTF.

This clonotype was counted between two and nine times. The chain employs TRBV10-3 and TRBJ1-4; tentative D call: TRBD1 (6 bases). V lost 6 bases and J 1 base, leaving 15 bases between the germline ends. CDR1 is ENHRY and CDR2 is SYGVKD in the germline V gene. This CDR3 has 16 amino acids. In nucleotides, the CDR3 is TGTGCCATCAGCAAGACGGGGGCGGGAACTAATGAAAAACTGTTTTTT. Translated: CAISKTGAGTNEKLFF.

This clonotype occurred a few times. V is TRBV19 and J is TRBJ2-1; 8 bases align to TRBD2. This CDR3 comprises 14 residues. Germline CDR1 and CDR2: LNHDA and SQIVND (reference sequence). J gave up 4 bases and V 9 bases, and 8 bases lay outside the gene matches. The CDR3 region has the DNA TGTGCCAGCCTAGGCCAGCGGGGGTACAATGAGCAGTTCTTC. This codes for CASLGQRGYNEQFF.

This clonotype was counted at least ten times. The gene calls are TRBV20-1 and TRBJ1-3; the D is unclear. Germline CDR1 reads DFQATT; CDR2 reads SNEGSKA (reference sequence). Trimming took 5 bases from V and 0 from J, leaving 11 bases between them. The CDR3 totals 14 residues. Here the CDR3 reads CSAPKAYSGNTIYF. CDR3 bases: TGCAGTGCTCCAAAAGCGTACTCTGGAAACACCATATATTTT.

The CDR3 spells CSARVSKTGELFF. The CDR3 DNA reads TGCAGTGCTAGGGTTAGCAAGACCGGGGAGCTGTTTTTT. The gene calls are TRBV20-1 and TRBJ2-2; D ambiguous. V shed 3 bases and J shed 5 bases, with 10 bases lying between them. This CDR3 comprises 13 residues. Looked up from germline, CDR1 is DFQATT and CDR2 is SNEGSKA (reference sequence).

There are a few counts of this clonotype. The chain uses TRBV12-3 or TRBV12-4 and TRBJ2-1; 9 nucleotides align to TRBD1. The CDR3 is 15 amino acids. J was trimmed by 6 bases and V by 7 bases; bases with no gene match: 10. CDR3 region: CASTKGGTGPNEQFF. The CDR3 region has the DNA TGTGCCAGCACCAAAGGGGGGACAGGGCCCAATGAGCAGTTCTTC.

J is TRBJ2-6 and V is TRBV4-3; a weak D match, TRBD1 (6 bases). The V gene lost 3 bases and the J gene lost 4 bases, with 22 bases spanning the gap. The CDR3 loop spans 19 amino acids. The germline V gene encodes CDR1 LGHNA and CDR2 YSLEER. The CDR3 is CASSQRASSRGTGANVLTF. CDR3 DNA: TGCGCCAGCAGCCAGAGGGCCTCCTCCAGGGGTACCGGGGCCAACGTCCTGACTTTC.

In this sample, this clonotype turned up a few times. The CDR3 coding sequence is TGTGCCAGCAATGAGAGGACAGTCTCTGGGGCCAACGTCCTGACTTTC. Protein: CASNERTVSGANVLTF. The chain joins TRBV6-2 or TRBV6-3 to TRBJ2-6; possible D gene TRBD1, 6 bases. Deletions cut 7 bases from V and 0 bases from J, with 13 bases between. The germline V gene has CDR1 MNHEY and CDR2 SVGEGT. The CDR3 extends over 16 amino acids.

The CDR3 nucleotides read TGCAGTGCGGGCGCCGAACTTCACAATGAGCAGTTCTTC. Its translation is CSAGAELHNEQFF. This chain joins TRBV20-1 and TRBJ2-1; the D is unclear. The CDR3 runs to 13 residues. The germline V and J ends were trimmed by 6 bases and 5 bases, with 14 bases remaining between them. CDR1 is DFQATT and CDR2 is SNEGSKA in the germline V gene (reference sequence).

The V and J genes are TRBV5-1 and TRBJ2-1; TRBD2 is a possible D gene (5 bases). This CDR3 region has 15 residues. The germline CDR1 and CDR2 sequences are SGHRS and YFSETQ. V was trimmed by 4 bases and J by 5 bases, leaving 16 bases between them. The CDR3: CASSENAGGNNEQFF. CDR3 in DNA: TGCGCCAGCAGCGAGAATGCAGGAGGAAACAATGAGCAGTTCTTC.

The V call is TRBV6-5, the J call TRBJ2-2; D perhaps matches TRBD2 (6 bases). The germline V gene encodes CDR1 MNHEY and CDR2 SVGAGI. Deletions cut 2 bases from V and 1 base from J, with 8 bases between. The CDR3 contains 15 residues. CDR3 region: CASSYGRENTGELFF. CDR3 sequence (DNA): TGTGCCAGCAGTTACGGGCGGGAGAACACCGGGGAGCTGTTTTTT.

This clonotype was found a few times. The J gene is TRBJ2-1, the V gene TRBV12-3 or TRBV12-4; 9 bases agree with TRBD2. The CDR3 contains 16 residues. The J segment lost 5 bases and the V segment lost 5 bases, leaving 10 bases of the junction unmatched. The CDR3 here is CASSGSGGIVNNEQFF. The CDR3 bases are TGTGCCAGCAGTGGGAGCGGGGGGATAGTTAACAATGAGCAGTTCTTC.

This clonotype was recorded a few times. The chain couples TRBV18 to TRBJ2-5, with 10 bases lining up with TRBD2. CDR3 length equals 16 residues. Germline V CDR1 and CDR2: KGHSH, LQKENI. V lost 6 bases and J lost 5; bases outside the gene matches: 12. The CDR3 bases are TGTGCCAGCTCGCCCATAGCGGGAGGACTTTTCGAGACCCAGTACTTC. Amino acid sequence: CASSPIAGGLFETQYF.

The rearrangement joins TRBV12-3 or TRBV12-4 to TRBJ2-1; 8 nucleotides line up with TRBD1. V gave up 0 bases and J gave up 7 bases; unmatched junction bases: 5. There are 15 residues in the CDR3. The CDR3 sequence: CASSLARTGRNEQFF. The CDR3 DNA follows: TGTGCCAGCAGTTTAGCGCGGACAGGGCGGAATGAGCAGTTCTTC.

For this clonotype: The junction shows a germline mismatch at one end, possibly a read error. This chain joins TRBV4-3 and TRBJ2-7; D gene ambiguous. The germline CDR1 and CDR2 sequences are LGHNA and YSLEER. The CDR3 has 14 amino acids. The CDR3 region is CASSQDQRTTATLF. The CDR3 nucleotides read TGCGCCAGCAGCCAGGACCAAAGGACGACTGCAACCCTCTTC.

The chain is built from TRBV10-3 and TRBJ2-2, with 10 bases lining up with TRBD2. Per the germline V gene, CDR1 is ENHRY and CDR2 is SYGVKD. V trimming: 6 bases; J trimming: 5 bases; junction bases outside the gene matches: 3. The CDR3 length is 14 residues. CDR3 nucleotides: TGTGCCATCAGAGAGCGGGAGGGAACCGGGGAGCTGTTTTTT. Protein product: CAIREREGTGELFF.

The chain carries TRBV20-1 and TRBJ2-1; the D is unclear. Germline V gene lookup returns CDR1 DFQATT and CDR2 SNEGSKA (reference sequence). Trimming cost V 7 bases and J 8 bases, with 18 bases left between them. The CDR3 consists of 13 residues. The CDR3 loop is CSVSYQGTHEQFF. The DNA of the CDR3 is TGCAGTGTTAGCTATCAAGGAACCCATGAGCAGTTCTTC.

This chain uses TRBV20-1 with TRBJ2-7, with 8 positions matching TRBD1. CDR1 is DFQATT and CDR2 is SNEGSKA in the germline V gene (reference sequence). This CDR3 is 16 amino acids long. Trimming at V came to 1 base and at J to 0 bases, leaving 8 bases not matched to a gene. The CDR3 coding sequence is TGCAGTGCTAGAGTCCCGTACAGGGGGTTCTCCTACGAGCAGTACTTC. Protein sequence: CSARVPYRGFSYEQYF.

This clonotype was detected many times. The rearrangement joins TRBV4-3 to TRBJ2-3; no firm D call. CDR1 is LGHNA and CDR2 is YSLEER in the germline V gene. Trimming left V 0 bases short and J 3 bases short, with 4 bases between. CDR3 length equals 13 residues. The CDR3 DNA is TGCGCCAGCAGCCAAGATGGGACAGATACGCAGTATTTT. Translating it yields CASSQDGTDTQYF.

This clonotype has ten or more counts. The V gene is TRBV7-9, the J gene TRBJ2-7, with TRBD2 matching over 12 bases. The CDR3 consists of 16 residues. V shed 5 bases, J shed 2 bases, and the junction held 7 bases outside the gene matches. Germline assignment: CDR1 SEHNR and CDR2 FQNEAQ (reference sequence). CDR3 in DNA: TGTGCCAGCAGCCTCCTGGGGACTAGCGGGCCCTACGAGCAGTACTTC. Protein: CASSLLGTSGPYEQYF.

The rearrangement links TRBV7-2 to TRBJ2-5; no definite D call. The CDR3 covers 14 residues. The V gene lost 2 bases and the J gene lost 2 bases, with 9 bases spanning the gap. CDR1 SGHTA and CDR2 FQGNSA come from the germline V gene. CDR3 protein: CASSLSQLQETQYF. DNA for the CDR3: TGTGCCAGCAGCTTAAGCCAGTTACAAGAGACCCAGTACTTC.

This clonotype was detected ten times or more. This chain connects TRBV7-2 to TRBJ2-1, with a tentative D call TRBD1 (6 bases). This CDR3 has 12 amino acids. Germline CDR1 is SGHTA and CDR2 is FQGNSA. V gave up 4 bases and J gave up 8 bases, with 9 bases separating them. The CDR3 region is CASSSTGYEQFF. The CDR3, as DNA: TGTGCCAGCAGCTCTACAGGGTATGAGCAGTTCTTC.

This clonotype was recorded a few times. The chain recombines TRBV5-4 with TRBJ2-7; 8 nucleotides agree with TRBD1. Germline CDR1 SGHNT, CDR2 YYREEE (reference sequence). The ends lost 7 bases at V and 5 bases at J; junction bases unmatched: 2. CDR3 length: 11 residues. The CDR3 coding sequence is TGTGCCAGCCGGACAGGGAACGAGCAGTACTTC. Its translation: CASRTGNEQYF.

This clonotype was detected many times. DNA for the CDR3: TGCGCCAGCAGCTTGAACTACGAGCAGTACTTC. This translates into CASSLNYEQYF. This chain joins TRBV5-1 and TRBJ2-7; no reliable D call. From germline, CDR1 is SGHRS and CDR2 YFSETQ. The CDR3 runs to 11 residues. Trimming took 1 base from V and 3 from J, leaving 2 bases between them.

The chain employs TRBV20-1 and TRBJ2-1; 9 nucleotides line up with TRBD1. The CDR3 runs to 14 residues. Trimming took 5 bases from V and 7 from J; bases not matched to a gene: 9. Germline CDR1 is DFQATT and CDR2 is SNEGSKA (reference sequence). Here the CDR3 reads CSASPGQGLNEQFF. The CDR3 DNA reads TGCAGTGCTTCCCCGGGACAGGGATTAAATGAGCAGTTCTTC.